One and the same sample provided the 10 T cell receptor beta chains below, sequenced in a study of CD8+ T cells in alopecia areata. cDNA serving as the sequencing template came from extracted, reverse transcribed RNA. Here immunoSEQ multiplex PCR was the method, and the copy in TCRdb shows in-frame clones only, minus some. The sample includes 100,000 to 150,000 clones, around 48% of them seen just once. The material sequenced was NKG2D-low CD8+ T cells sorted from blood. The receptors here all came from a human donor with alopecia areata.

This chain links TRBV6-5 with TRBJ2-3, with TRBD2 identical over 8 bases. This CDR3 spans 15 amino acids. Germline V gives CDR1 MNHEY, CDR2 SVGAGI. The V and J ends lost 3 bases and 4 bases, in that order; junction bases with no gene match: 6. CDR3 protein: CASSYGTGGADTQYF. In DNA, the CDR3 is TGTGCCAGCAGTTATGGGACGGGGGGGGCAGATACGCAGTATTTT.

The CDR3 reads CASSFGQETQYF. The CDR3 nucleotides read TGTGCCAGCAGTTTTGGGCAAGAGACCCAGTACTTC. The V call is TRBV28, the J call TRBJ2-5, with D hard to call. The CDR3 spans 12 residues. Trimming took 3 bases from V and 2 from J, leaving 4 bases between them. Germline V gene sequence: CDR1 MDHEN, CDR2 SYDVKM.

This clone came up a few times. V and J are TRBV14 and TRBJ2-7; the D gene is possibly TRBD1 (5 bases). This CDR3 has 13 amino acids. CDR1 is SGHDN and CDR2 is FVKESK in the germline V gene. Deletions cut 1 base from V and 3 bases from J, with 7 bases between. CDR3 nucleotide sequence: TGTGCCAGCAGCCAAGGGACACTCTACGAGCAGTACTTC. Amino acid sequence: CASSQGTLYEQYF.

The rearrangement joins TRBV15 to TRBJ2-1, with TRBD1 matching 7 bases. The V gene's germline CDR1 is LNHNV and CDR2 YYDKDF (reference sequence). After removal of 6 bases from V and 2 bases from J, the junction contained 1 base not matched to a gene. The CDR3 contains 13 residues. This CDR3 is CATRDRAYNEQFF. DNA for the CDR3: TGTGCCACCAGAGACAGGGCCTACAATGAGCAGTTCTTC.

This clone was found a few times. CDR3 bases: TGCAGCGTTGCATTGGAGGGGTCAGCAATCTACGAGCAGTACTTC. This gives the protein CSVALEGSAIYEQYF. V gene TRBV29-1 combines with J gene TRBJ2-7; maybe TRBD2 (6 bases). This CDR3 has 15 amino acids. In germline, CDR1 is SQVTM, CDR2 ANQGSEA. Trimming left V 4 bases short and J 3 bases short, with 19 bases between.

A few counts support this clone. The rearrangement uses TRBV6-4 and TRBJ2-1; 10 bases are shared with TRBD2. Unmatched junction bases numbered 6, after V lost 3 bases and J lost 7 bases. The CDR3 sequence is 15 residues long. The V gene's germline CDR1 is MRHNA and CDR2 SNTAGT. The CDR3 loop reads CASSEAGGEGNEQFF. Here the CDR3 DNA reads TGTGCCAGCAGTGAAGCGGGAGGGGAAGGGAATGAGCAGTTCTTC.

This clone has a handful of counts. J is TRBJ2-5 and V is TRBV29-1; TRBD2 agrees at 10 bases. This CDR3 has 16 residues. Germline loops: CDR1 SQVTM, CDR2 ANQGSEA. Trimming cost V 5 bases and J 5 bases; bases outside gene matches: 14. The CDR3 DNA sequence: TGCAGCGTTCTGGAGGTTAGCGGGAGGCCCCCGGAGACCCAGTACTTC. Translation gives CSVLEVSGRPPETQYF.

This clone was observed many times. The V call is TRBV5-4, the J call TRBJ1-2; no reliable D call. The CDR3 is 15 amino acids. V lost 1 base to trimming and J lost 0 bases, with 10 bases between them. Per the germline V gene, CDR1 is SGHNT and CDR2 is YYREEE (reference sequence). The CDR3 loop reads CASSLRWGANYGYTF. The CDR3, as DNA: TGTGCCAGCAGCTTGCGGTGGGGAGCTAACTATGGCTACACCTTC.

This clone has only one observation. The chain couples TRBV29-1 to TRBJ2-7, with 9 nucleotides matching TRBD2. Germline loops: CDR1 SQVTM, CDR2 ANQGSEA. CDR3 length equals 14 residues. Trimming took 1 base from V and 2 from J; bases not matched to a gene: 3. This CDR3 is CSVEASGGTYEQYF. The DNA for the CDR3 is TGCAGCGTTGAAGCCAGCGGGGGGACCTACGAGCAGTACTTC.

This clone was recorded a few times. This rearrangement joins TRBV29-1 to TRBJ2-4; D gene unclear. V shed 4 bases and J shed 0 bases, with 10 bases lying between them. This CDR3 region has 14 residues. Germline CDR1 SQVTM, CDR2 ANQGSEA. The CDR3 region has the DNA TGCAGCGTTGTGGATTCTGTAGCCAAAAACATTCAGTACTTC. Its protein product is CSVVDSVAKNIQYF.